These 20 T cell receptor beta chains originate from one sample sequenced in a study of monozygotic twins with inflammatory bowel disease. TCRdb reprocessed the 5' RACE reads, with one entry per CDR3 protein and no DNA. The ten most abundant clones cover around 2.4% of a sample with some 150,000 distinct CDR3 sequences. The sample comprised blood. The source of these receptors is a human donor with ulcerative colitis or Crohn's disease, or a healthy co-twin of an affected twin (not recorded which).

The J gene is TRBJ2-3, the V gene TRBV5-1; the D gene TCRdb calls, TRBD1, cannot be checked with no DNA. This CDR3 is 15 amino acids long. CDR1 is SGHRS, CDR2 YFSETQ, per germline. CDR3 loop: CASSLVRGSTDTQYF.

This CDR3 is CSARDRQGHTEAFF. V and J are TRBV20-1 and TRBJ1-1; TCRdb returns TRBD1, unconfirmable since there is no DNA. Germline CDR1 is DFQATT and CDR2 is SNEGSKA (reference sequence). This CDR3 spans 14 amino acids.

The chain couples TRBV7-2 to TRBJ1-5; TCRdb designates TRBD1, a call that cannot be tested without DNA. CDR1 and CDR2 from the germline V gene are SGHTA and FQGNSA. This CDR3 has 18 amino acids. The CDR3 loop reads CASSLTRHGVSGNQPQHF.

The chain uses TRBV27 and TRBJ1-2. This CDR3 is built from 13 residues. The germline V gene encodes CDR1 MNHEY and CDR2 SMNVEV (reference sequence). CDR3: CASSFRLGYGYTF.

The rearrangement joins TRBV27 to TRBJ1-5. The CDR3 length is 15 residues. CDR1 is MNHEY and CDR2 is SMNVEV in the germline V gene (reference sequence). The chain's CDR3 is CASSLLGQFNQPQHF.

CDR3 loop: CSAGIAGGAYNEQFF. The rearrangement uses TRBV20-1 and TRBJ2-1; without DNA, the TCRdb call of TRBD2 cannot be checked. Germline loops: CDR1 DFQATT, CDR2 SNEGSKA (reference sequence). The CDR3 is 15 amino acids.

The chain joins TRBV7-2 to TRBJ2-1; TCRdb's D gene call, TRBD2, goes unchecked for lack of DNA. This CDR3 contains 16 residues. Germline values: CDR1 SGHTA, CDR2 FQGNSA. The CDR3 region is CASSLSTGGYYNEQFF.

The rearrangement joins TRBV5-6 to TRBJ1-4; checking the TCRdb D call of TRBD1 is not possible without DNA. Germline CDR1 and CDR2: SGHDT and YYEEEE. The CDR3 is 20 residues long. The CDR3 here is CASSRTRGGRGYALVEKLFF.

The chain carries TRBV23-1 and TRBJ2-5. TRBV23-1 is flagged as an ORF with uncertain function. This CDR3 region has 13 residues. The CDR3 region is CASSLRIQETQYF.

This sequence joins TRBV2 and TRBJ1-1. The germline V gene encodes CDR1 SNHLY and CDR2 FYNNEI. The CDR3 contains 13 residues. Here the CDR3 reads CASSEDRKGEAFF.

The CDR3 sequence is CASNRDRHYNEQFF. The rearrangement links TRBV5-1 to TRBJ2-1; TCRdb's assignment of TRBD1 cannot be checked, as there is no DNA. The germline V gene has CDR1 SGHRS and CDR2 YFSETQ. This CDR3 is 14 amino acids long.

V gene TRBV12-3 or TRBV12-4 combines with J gene TRBJ2-1. The CDR3 is 14 residues long. The CDR3 protein is CASSSRLNYNEQFF.

The genes are TRBV5-1 and TRBJ1-6. The CDR3 has 16 residues. Germline V lookup: CDR1 SGHRS, CDR2 YFSETQ. The CDR3 here is CASSLAVAVNNSPLHF.

This chain links TRBV5-1 with TRBJ1-2. Germline values: CDR1 SGHRS, CDR2 YFSETQ. This CDR3 is 12 amino acids long. This CDR3 is CASSEANYGYTF.

The J gene is TRBJ2-7, the V gene TRBV2; with no DNA, the TCRdb D assignment of TRBD1 cannot be verified. Germline-derived CDR1 and CDR2 are SNHLY and FYNNEI. This CDR3 is 13 amino acids long. CDR3: CASSEWLQDEQYF.

The rearrangement joins TRBV11-2 to TRBJ2-2; TCRdb gives TRBD1 as the D gene, but with no DNA this cannot be confirmed. The CDR3 runs to 12 residues. Germline V gene lookup returns CDR1 SGHAT and CDR2 FQNNGV. The chain's CDR3 is CASSQTAGELFF.

The chain links TRBV12-3 or TRBV12-4 to TRBJ2-7; no DNA is available, so the TRBD1 call from TCRdb remains unchecked. The CDR3 sequence is 13 residues long. CDR3 loop: CASSYTGGDEQYF.

V usage is TRBV7-2 and J usage is TRBJ2-5. Germline CDR1 SGHTA, CDR2 FQGNSA. The CDR3 length is 15 residues. The CDR3 loop reads CASSLARLYQETQYF. The full variable domain, its missing parts supplied by reference TRBV7-2 and TRBJ2-5, is GAGVSQSPSNKVTEKGKDVELRCDPISGHTALYWYRQSLGQGLEFLIYFQGNSAPDKSGLPSDRFSAERTGGSVSTLTIQRTQQEDSAVYLCASSLARLYQETQYFGPGTRLLVL.

This chain uses TRBV5-1 with TRBJ1-1; TCRdb proposes TRBD1, but this gene call is untestable without DNA. The CDR3 sequence is 15 residues long. Germline V gene sequence: CDR1 SGHRS, CDR2 YFSETQ. CDR3 residues: CASSLADRDYTEAFF.

The rearrangement links TRBV20-1 to TRBJ2-7; the D call from TCRdb, TRBD2, cannot be confirmed without DNA. Germline V CDR1 and CDR2: DFQATT, SNEGSKA (reference sequence). The CDR3 runs 13 residues. The CDR3 here is CSPSSGGPYEQYF.